The clone carrying this T cell receptor (beta chain) was observed a handful of times. This sample is drawn from a study of blood T cell repertoires in COVID-19. Study as a whole: Whether acute or convalescent, the COVID-19 samples came from the United States, Italy and Spain. Sample material is recorded as cDNA or gDNA derived from T cells, B-cell-depleted T cells, or PBMCs.

In the original workflow: Estimated nucleated cell counts came from reference gene primer amplification. Clones were sequenced by immunoSEQ multiplex PCR, and TCRdb holds only the in-frame ones, with some missing. From that table come the V and J calls and clone size; the DNA was used to work out D and trimming. The table has 55,000 to 75,000 clones, about four fifths seen once. The J segment lost 0 bases and the V segment lost 4 bases, leaving 12 bases of the junction unmatched. The CDR3 totals 18 residues. Germline assignment: CDR1 SGDLS and CDR2 YYNGEE. The V gene is TRBV9, the J gene TRBJ1-3; 8 bases agree with TRBD1. Sequenced input: peripheral blood. The receptor was isolated from a man in his 60s with COVID-19, enrolled during active disease. CDR3 nucleotides: TGTGCCAGCAGCCCCGGGACAGGCAGAGGGTACTCTGGAAACACCATATATTTT. Protein product: CASSPGTGRGYSGNTIYF.